The 6 T cell receptor beta chains reported below all come from one sample, sequenced in a study of blood T cell repertoires in COVID-19. The method was immunoSEQ multiplex PCR; TCRdb's version includes in-frame clones alone and lacks a portion of them. Here the sample spans 150,000 or so clones, 87% being singletons. Sequencing was done on a sample of peripheral blood. These receptors were collected from a man older than 75 with acute or convalescent COVID-19.

The genes are TRBV6-6 and TRBJ2-1; D uncertain. The V end was cut by 5 bases, the J end by 5 bases, with 16 bases between. The germline V gene has CDR1 MNHNY and CDR2 SVGAGI (reference sequence). The CDR3 covers 15 residues. This CDR3 reads CASSPGPFKNNEQFF. The CDR3 coding sequence is TGTGCCAGCAGTCCCGGTCCTTTCAAAAACAATGAGCAGTTCTTC.

The V call is TRBV9, the J call TRBJ2-2; 8 bases line up with TRBD2. The CDR3 extends over 16 amino acids. Germline CDR1 and CDR2: SGDLS and YYNGEE. Trimming removed 0 bases from V and 1 base from J; junction bases left unmatched: 2. The CDR3 loop reads CASSVGLAGNTGELFF. For the CDR3, the DNA is TGTGCCAGCAGCGTAGGGCTAGCGGGGAACACCGGGGAGCTGTTTTTT.

The chain has TRBV2 and TRBJ2-1, with D tentatively TRBD2 (5 bases). The CDR3 sequence is 13 residues long. The germline CDR1 and CDR2 sequences are SNHLY and FYNNEI. The V end was cut by 7 bases, the J end by 4 bases, with 11 bases between. The CDR3 loop is CASIRERYNEQFF. CDR3 nucleotide sequence: TGTGCCAGCATCCGAGAGCGGTACAATGAGCAGTTCTTC.

CDR3 protein: CASSFPGNSPLHF. CDR3 coding DNA: TGTGCCAGCAGTTTCCCGGGGAATTCACCCCTCCACTTT. The V and J genes are TRBV27 and TRBJ1-6; no clear D. V was cut by 3 bases and J by 7 bases, with 7 bases left in between. This CDR3 comprises 13 residues. The V gene's germline CDR1 is MNHEY and CDR2 SMNVEV (reference sequence).

The rearrangement links TRBV5-1 to TRBJ2-2; perhaps TRBD1 as D (6 bases). Germline-derived CDR1 and CDR2 are SGHRS and YFSETQ. The CDR3 extends over 16 amino acids. Trimming took off 0 bases at V and 6 bases at J, with 15 bases between the two ends. DNA of the CDR3: TGCGCCAGCAGCTTGGGGTGGGGGCGCGTCCCCGGGGAGCTGTTTTTT. Its protein is CASSLGWGRVPGELFF.

This chain connects TRBV11-2 to TRBJ2-3, with 7 bases that match TRBD1. Germline V gives CDR1 SGHAT, CDR2 FQNNGV. The CDR3 consists of 13 residues. V shed 3 bases, J shed 3 bases, and the junction held 0 bases outside the gene matches. CDR3 region: CASSLTGTDTQYF. CDR3 sequence (DNA): TGTGCCAGCAGCTTGACAGGGACAGATACGCAGTATTTT.